This T cell receptor (beta chain) was sequenced for a study of control samples from healthy donors and cancer patients. V was clipped by 1 base and J by 6 bases; unmatched bases: 6. CDR1 is SGHAT, CDR2 FQNNGV, per germline. The CDR3 has 14 residues. The table came from immunoSEQ multiplex PCR; TCRdb's copy has only in-frame clones and leaves some out. This sample has 170,000 or so clones, with 90% to 95% found just once. The rearrangement joins TRBV11-2 to TRBJ2-7; 7 bases are shared with TRBD1. The receptor was isolated from a woman in her late teens or twenties in good health. Sequencing was carried out using blood. CDR3 DNA: TGTGCCAGCAGCTTAGTACAGGGGTTCGGCGAGCAGTACTTC. It yields the protein CASSLVQGFGEQYF. Full variable domain (missing parts from reference TRBV11-2 and TRBJ2-7): EAGVAQSPRYKIIEKRQSVAFWCNPISGHATLYWYQQILGQGPKLLIQFQNNGVVDDSQLPKDRFSAERLKGVDSTLKIQPAKLEDSAVYLCASSLVQGFGEQYFGPGTRLTVT.